This T cell receptor beta chain was recorded in a study of blood T cells in healthy people across ages (dated by TCRdb to about 2015). A note on the overall study: Template switching captured roughly one uniquely barcoded TCR beta cDNA molecule per two T cells in model experiments. The donors were divided into four age groups: young (average around 16 years), middle-aged (roughly 42), aged (about 62) and long-lived (roughly 82). Using deep sequencing normalized with unique cDNA molecular identifiers, the study measured how TCR beta repertoire diversity changes with age. The study analyzed two additional independent replicas of 1 million unique cDNA reads from the same blood draw for two donors, one aged 18 to 29 and one aged 80 or older.

The donors were a few dozen Caucasian individuals from Russia, aged roughly 6 to 100 years, who were systemically healthy. Each donor gave around 9.9 milliliters of peripheral blood, collected into EDTA-treated Vacutainer tubes. Ficoll-Paque density-gradient centrifugation was used to isolate PBMCs, with at least 6.5 million per sample. Trizol reagent was used to extract total RNA from PBMCs, with at least 6 micrograms per sample. The percentages of naive CD45RAhigh/CD27high T cells were determined by flow cytometry on a PBMC aliquot from every donor. A word on this clonotype: No cognate antigen has been identified for it. Per-nucleotide qualities are absent, and no much larger clonotype sits a single base away.

The method behind the library was 5' RACE. For sequencing, an Illumina HiSeq 2500 was employed. A second about 7 to 11 cycle PCR used a sample-barcoded 5' primer and a J-beta primer mix. A unique molecular identifier was introduced onto each TCR beta cDNA molecule by a template-switch 5' adaptor carrying 12 random nucleotides. Each sample yielded at least 2.5 million CDR3-containing paired-end reads. All of the RNA was converted into first-strand cDNA using the Mint cDNA synthesis kit, with a TRBC-specific oligonucleotide serving as the primer. Following uracil-DNA glycosylase treatment, all cDNA underwent a first 18-cycle PCR with the universal primers M1SS and BC2_uni_R. Turning to the authors' computational methods: Normalization of each sample was performed by random selection of 1 million high-quality reads, each carrying a distinct molecular identifier. Instead of being binned into consensus sequences, reads that shared molecular identifiers were thrown out. MiTCR, with a Q25 quality threshold and the strictest error-elimination algorithm, was used for CDR3 identification, clonotype clustering and error correction. A nonparametric unseen species model using Euler transformation provided a lower-bound estimate of total TCR beta diversity. The raw public reads went through TCRdb reprocessing: fastp at Q25, MiXCR clone calling, in-frame beta chains kept. Each CDR3 protein gets just one entry, which takes the most common genes and DNA from the rows behind it. What appears here as the V and J calls and clone size reflects TCRdb's work, not the paper's. The table for this sample lists more than 900,000 distinct CDR3 sequences; roughly 28% of them were counted only once. Of the sample, roughly 10% is held by the ten largest clones.

From cysteine to phenylalanine, the CDR3 is 17 amino acids long. The only DNA kept is the CDR3, 51 bases in frame from the first base. Relative to germline, V is 1 base shorter and J is 4 bases shorter, with 18 bases between their ends. Overall study results and their limits: Since profiling was done on bulk unsorted PBMCs, naive and antigen-experienced compartments could not be conclusively compared. Observed TCR beta diversity per million T cells fell roughly linearly with age, and a significant reduction was already apparent by age around 44. The CMV infection status of donors was not known, potentially confounding age-related changes in expanded clonotypes. Compared with the aged group, more naive CD4+ T cells, fewer expanded clones and increased TCR diversity were shown by the long-lived group, suggesting age selection. A strong correlation was found between observed TCR beta diversity and the percentage of naive T cells measured by flow cytometry. Estimates of total diversity based on one million sequenced T cells were considered lower bounds and underestimates.

The sample also formed part of further work on T cells of mothers and their children. As noted in the second study: Donors were nine systemically healthy Caucasian individuals: three mothers and their six children. cDNA synthesis used all of the extracted RNA, with approximately 1.4 ug of RNA in each 15 ul reaction. In the second PCR, sample barcodes and 2-4 random nucleotides were introduced via the M1S primer. Over 8.5 million TCR beta CDR3 reads were obtained for each mother, and approximately 3 million reads were obtained for each child. Thymic selection similarly shapes TCR recombination output in related and unrelated pairs, with minor effect from inherited differences. Normalized repertoire overlap in related mother-child pairs was always slightly higher than in unrelated mother-child pairs, but the difference was never significant. With a sensitivity of approximately 96 clones per million clonotypes, no persistent microchimeric T cell clones were detected. To look for features that set related mother-child pairs apart from unrelated individuals, the researchers ran deep NGS to compare the TCR beta repertoires of mothers and children. On average, the children were approximately 12 +/- 4 years old, while the mothers were 40 +/- 4 years old. Libraries were sequenced on Illumina HiSeq 2000 with 100+100 nt paired-end reads after adapter ligation with NEBNext reagents. To prevent cross-contamination, the mother and child libraries were prepared a month apart and were sequenced in separate runs. Each donor had between about 450,000 and 2,200,000 distinct TCR beta clonotypes identified. Naive TCR beta clonotypes were estimated from low-frequency clonotypes matched to each donor's FACS-determined naive share, without sorting.

This chain joins TRBV12-3 or TRBV12-4 to TRBJ2-3; the D gene could be TRBD1 or TRBD2, each one agreeing over 6 bases. The material sequenced was blood. The sequence came from a woman aged 40 to 50 in good health. The CDR3 region has the sequence CASSLGAGRGSADTQYF. The nucleotide sequence is given as TGTGCCAGCAGTTTAGGAGCGGGCAGGGGTAGCGCAGATACGCAGTATTTT.